Following are 10 T cell receptor beta chains from one sample sequenced in a study of T cell changes during pregnancy in multiple sclerosis. Libraries were prepared by immunoSEQ multiplex PCR; TCRdb keeps only in-frame clonotypes and omits some of them. Counted here are tens of thousands of clones, about 90% occurring once; the ten biggest clones make up roughly 0.54%. The sequenced sample was CD4+ T cells from peripheral blood mononuclear cells, obtained in the first trimester of pregnancy. Receptors originate from a female donor with multiple sclerosis, enrolled in a pregnancy study.

The sample holds one count of this clone. V and J are TRBV7-2 and TRBJ1-1, with D maybe TRBD1 (6 bases). There are 13 residues in the CDR3. Germline lookup yields CDR1 SGHTA and CDR2 FQGNSA. V lost 3 bases and J 7 bases, leaving 12 bases between the germline ends. The DNA for the CDR3 is TGTGCCAGCAGCTTCGACAGGACCTATGAAGCTTTCTTT. Its protein is CASSFDRTYEAFF.

V gene TRBV19 combines with J gene TRBJ2-3; 8 bases are a match to TRBD1. CDR1 LNHDA and CDR2 SQIVND come from the germline V gene (reference sequence). With 4 bases clipped from V and 1 base from J, the junction kept 4 bases outside the gene matches. The CDR3 runs 15 residues. CDR3 coding DNA: TGTGCCAGTAGTACCCCGGACAGGGGCACAGATACGCAGTATTTT. This translates into CASSTPDRGTDTQYF. The full variable domain, rest sourced from reference TRBV19 and TRBJ2-3, is DGGITQSPKYLFRKEGQNVTLSCEQNLNHDAMYWYRQDPGQGLRLIYYSQIVNDFQKGDIAEGYSVSREKKESFPLTVTSAQKNPTAFYLCASSTPDRGTDTQYFGPGTRLTVL.

The rearrangement links TRBV10-3 to TRBJ1-4; 9 bases match TRBD1. Per germline, CDR1 ENHRY and CDR2 SYGVKD. Losses at the gene ends were 5 bases for V and 7 bases for J; bases not matched to a gene: 11. The CDR3 consists of 16 residues. The CDR3 loop is CAISPGTGLRSEKLFF. The CDR3 DNA is TGTGCCATCAGTCCCGGGACAGGGCTTAGGAGTGAAAAACTGTTTTTT.

On this clone: Germline is not matched at one junction end, which may reflect a read error. This rearrangement joins TRBV7-7 to TRBJ2-3, with D possibly being TRBD2 (5 bases). Germline CDR1 is SSHAT and CDR2 is FNYEAQ (reference sequence). There are 14 residues in the CDR3. The CDR3 spells CASSSPSTPDTQYF. CDR3 coding DNA: TGTGCTAGCAGCTCGCCTAGCACCCCAGATACGCAGTATTTT.

The chain recombines TRBV7-2 with TRBJ1-2; D is unresolved. V was trimmed by 5 bases and J by 6 bases, leaving 19 bases between them. Germline V gene lookup returns CDR1 SGHTA and CDR2 FQGNSA. The length of the CDR3 is 15 residues. The CDR3 bases are TGTGCCAGCAGCCCCAAAGGAGGCGGATTTCATGGCTACACCTTC. Amino acids: CASSPKGGGFHGYTF. Variable domain in full (rest from reference TRBV7-2 and TRBJ1-2): GAGVSQSPSNKVTEKGKDVELRCDPISGHTALYWYRQSLGQGLEFLIYFQGNSAPDKSGLPSDRFSAERTGGSVSTLTIQRTQQEDSAVYLCASSPKGGGFHGYTFGSGTRLTVV.

J is TRBJ2-1 and V is TRBV6-5, with D perhaps matching TRBD1 (6 bases). This CDR3 is 15 amino acids long. Trimming shortened V by 5 bases and J by 3 bases, and 14 bases separated the two germline ends. Per the germline V gene, CDR1 is MNHEY and CDR2 is SVGAGI. The CDR3 is CASSPDRINYNEQFF. In DNA, the CDR3 is TGTGCCAGCAGTCCAGACAGGATTAACTACAATGAGCAGTTCTTC.

As regards this clone: The sample holds other DNA sequences that translate to the same CDR3. This chain links TRBV6-5 with TRBJ2-2; 7 bases agree with TRBD2. V lost 6 bases to trimming and J lost 5 bases; unmatched junction nucleotides: 3. CDR1 MNHEY and CDR2 SVGAGI come from the germline V gene. The CDR3 is made up of 13 amino acids. The CDR3, as DNA: TGTGCCAGCAGGGCCGGGGGGACCGGGGAGCTGTTTTTT. As protein: CASRAGGTGELFF.

The V call is TRBV9, the J call TRBJ2-3; 8 bases are a match to TRBD1. This CDR3 comprises 16 residues. In germline, CDR1 is SGDLS, CDR2 YYNGEE. V lost 1 base to trimming and J lost 0 bases; unmatched junction nucleotides: 4. CDR3 sequence (DNA): TGTGCCAGCAGCGTAAGGGGACAGGCTAGCACAGATACGCAGTATTTT. It codes for CASSVRGQASTDTQYF.

The chain couples TRBV6-7 to TRBJ2-7; 7 bases map to TRBD2. TRBV6-7 is known as an ORF, though its function is uncertain. The V gene end was trimmed by 4 bases and the J gene end by 2 bases; junction bases not matched to a gene: 8. The CDR3 covers 15 residues. CDR3 region: CASSWDYTVPYEQYF. The DNA for the CDR3 is TGTGCCAGCAGTTGGGACTATACGGTCCCCTACGAGCAGTACTTC.

V usage is TRBV7-9 and J usage is TRBJ2-1; no reliable D call. Germline V gene sequence: CDR1 SEHNR, CDR2 FQNEAQ (reference sequence). V was shortened by 3 bases and J by 6 bases, with 9 bases between the two germline ends. There are 13 residues in the CDR3. The CDR3: CASSLRVGNEQFF. The DNA for the CDR3 is TGTGCCAGCAGCTTGAGAGTCGGCAATGAGCAGTTCTTC.